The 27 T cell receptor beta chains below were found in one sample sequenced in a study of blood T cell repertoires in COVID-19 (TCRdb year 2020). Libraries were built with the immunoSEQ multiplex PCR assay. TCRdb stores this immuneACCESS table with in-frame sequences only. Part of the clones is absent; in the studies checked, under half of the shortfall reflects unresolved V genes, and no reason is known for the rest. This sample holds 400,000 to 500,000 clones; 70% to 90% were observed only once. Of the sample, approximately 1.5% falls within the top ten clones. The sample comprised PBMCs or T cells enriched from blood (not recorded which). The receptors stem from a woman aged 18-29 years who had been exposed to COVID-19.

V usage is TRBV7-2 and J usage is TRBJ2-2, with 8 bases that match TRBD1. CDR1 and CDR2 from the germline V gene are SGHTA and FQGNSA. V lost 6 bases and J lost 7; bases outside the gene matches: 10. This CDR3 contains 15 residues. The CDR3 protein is CASSRTGFLYGELFF. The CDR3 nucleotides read TGTGCCAGCAGTCGGACAGGGTTCCTTTACGGGGAGCTGTTTTTT.

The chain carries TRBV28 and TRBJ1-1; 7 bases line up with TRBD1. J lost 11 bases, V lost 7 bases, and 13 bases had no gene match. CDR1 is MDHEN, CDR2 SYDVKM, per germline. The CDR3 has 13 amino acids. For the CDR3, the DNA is TGTGCCAGCATTCAAGGACAGGAAAAATTGGCTTTCTTT. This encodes CASIQGQEKLAFF.

CDR3 sequence reads: CATSDRTSGRNGNEQFF. The DNA of the CDR3 is TGTGCCACCAGTGACCGTACTAGCGGGAGGAATGGGAATGAGCAGTTCTTC. This rearrangement joins TRBV24-1 to TRBJ2-1; 12 bases fit TRBD2. The CDR3 covers 17 residues. Losses at the gene ends were 4 bases for V and 7 bases for J; bases not matched to a gene: 10. CDR1 and CDR2 from the germline V gene are KGHDR and SFDVKD.

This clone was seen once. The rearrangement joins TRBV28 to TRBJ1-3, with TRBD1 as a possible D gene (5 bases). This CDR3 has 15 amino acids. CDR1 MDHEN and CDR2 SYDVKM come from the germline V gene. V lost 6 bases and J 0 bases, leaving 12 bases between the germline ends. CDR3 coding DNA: TGTGCCAGCAGCCCCCACGGGGGCTCTGGAAACACCATATATTTT. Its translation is CASSPHGGSGNTIYF.

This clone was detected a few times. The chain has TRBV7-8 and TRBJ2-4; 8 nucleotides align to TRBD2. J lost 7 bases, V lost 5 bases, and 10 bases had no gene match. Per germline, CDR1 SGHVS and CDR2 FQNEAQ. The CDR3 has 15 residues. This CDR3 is CASSRSSGSGNIQYF. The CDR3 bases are TGTGCCAGCAGCCGATCGAGCGGGAGTGGGAACATTCAGTACTTC.

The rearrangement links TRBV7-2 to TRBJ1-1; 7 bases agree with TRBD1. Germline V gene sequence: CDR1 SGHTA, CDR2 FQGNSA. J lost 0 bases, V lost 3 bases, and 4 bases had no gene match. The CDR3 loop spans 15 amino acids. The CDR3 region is CASSLEGQMNTEAFF. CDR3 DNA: TGTGCCAGCAGCTTGGAGGGACAGATGAACACTGAAGCTTTCTTT.

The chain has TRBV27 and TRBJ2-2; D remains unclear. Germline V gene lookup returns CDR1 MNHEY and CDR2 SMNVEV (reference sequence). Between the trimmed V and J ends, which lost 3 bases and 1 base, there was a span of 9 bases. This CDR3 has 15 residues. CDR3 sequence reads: CASSFSAGNTGELFF. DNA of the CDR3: TGTGCCAGCAGTTTTTCGGCAGGGAACACCGGGGAGCTGTTTTTT.

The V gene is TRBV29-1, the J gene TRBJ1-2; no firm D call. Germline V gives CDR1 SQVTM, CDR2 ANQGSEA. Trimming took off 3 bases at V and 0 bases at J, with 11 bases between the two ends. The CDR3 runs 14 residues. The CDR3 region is CSVEYWATNYGYTF. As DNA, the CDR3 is TGCAGCGTTGAGTATTGGGCCACTAACTATGGCTACACCTTC.

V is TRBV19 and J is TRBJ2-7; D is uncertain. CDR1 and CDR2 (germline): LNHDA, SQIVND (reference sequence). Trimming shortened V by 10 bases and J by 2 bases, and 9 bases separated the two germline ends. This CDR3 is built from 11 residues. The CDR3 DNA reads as TGTGCCACCCTTGGGCCCTACGAGCAGTACTTC. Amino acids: CATLGPYEQYF.

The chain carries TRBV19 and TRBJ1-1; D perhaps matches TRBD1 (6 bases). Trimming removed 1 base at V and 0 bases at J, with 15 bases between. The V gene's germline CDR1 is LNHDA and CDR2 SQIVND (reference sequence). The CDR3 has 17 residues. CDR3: CASSIGYEGQLNTEAFF. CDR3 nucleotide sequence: TGTGCCAGTAGTATAGGGTACGAAGGACAGTTGAACACTGAAGCTTTCTTT.

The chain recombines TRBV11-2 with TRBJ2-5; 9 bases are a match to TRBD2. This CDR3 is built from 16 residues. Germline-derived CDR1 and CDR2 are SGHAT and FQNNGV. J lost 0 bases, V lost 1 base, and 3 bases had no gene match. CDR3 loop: CASSLASGAYQETQYF. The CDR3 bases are TGTGCCAGCAGCTTAGCTAGCGGGGCGTACCAAGAGACCCAGTACTTC.

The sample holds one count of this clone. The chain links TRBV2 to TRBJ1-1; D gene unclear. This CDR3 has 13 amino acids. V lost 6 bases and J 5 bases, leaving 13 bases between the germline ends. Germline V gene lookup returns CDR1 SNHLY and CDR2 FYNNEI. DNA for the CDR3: TGTGCCAGCAGAGTATACGAGGAAACTGAAGCTTTCTTT. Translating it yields CASRVYEETEAFF.

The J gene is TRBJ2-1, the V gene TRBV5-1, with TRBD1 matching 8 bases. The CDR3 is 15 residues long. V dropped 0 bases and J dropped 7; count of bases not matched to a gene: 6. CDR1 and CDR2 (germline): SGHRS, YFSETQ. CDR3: CASSLAGQVLNEQFF. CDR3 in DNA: TGCGCCAGCAGCTTGGCGGGACAGGTTCTAAATGAGCAGTTCTTC.

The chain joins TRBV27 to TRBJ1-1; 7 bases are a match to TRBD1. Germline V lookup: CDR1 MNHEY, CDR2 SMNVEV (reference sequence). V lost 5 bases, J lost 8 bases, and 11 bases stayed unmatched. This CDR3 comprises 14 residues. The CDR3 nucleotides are TGTGCCAGCAGTCTATACAACAGGGGACAAGAAGCTTTCTTT. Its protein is CASSLYNRGQEAFF.

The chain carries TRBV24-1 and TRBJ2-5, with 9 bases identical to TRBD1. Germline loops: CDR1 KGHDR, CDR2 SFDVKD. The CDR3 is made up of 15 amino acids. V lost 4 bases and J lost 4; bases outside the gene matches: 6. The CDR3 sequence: CATSEWTGEGETQYF. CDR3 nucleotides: TGTGCCACCAGTGAGTGGACAGGGGAGGGAGAGACCCAGTACTTC.

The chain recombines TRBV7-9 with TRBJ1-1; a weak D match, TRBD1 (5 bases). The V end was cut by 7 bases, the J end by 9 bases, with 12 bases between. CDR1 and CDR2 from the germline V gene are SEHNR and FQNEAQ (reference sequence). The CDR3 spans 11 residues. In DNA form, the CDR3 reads TGTGCCAGCAAGTGGGGCCCCCAAGCTTTCTTT. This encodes CASKWGPQAFF.

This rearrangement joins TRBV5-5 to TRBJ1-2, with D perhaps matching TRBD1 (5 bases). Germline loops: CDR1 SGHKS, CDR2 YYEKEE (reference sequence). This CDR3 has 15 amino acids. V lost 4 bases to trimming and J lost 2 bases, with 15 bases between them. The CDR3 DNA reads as TGTGCCAGCAGCCCCCCGGGGGGGGAGAACTATGGCTACACCTTC. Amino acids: CASSPPGGENYGYTF.

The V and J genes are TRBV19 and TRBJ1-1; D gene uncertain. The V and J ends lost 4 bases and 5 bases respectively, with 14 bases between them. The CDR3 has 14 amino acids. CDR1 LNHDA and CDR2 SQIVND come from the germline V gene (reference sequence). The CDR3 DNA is TGTGCCAGTAGTAGCGATCGGGGTGGGACTGAAGCTTTCTTT. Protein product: CASSSDRGGTEAFF.

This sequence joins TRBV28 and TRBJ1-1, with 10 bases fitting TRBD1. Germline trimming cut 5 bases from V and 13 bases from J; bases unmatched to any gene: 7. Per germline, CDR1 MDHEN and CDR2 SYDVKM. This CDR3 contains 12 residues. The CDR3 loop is CASSGTGANGFF. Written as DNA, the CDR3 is TGTGCCAGCAGTGGGACAGGGGCTAATGGTTTCTTT.

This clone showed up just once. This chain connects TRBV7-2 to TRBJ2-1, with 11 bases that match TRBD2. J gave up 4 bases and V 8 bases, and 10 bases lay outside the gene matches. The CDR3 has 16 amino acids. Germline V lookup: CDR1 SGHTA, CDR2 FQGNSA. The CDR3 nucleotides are TGTGCCAGCGGATCGACTAGCGGGGATGATTACAATGAGCAGTTCTTC. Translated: CASGSTSGDDYNEQFF. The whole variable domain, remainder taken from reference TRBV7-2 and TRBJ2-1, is GAGVSQSPSNKVTEKGKDVELRCDPISGHTALYWYRQSLGQGLEFLIYFQGNSAPDKSGLPSDRFSAERTGGSVSTLTIQRTQQEDSAVYLCASGSTSGDDYNEQFFGPGTRLTVL.

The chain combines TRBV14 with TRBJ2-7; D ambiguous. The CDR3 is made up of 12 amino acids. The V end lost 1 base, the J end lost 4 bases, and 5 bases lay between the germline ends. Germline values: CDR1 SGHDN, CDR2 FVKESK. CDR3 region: CASSQVGYEQYF. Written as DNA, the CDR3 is TGTGCCAGCAGCCAAGTCGGGTACGAGCAGTACTTC.

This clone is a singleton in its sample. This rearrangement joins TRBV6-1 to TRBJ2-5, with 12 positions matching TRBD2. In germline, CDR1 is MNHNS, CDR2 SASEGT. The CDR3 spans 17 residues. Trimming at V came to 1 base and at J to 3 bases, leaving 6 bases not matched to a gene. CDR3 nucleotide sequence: TGTGCCAGCAGTGAAGGTGGACTAGCGGGAAGCAAAGAGACCCAGTACTTC. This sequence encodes CASSEGGLAGSKETQYF.

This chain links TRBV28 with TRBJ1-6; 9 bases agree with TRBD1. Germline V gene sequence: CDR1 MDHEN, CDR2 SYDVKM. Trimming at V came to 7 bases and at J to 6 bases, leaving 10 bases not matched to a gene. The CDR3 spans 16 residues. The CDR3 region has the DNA TGTGCCAGCAACAGGGACAGGGAAAAAATTAATTCACCCCTCCACTTT. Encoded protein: CASNRDREKINSPLHF.

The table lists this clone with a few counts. The CDR3 DNA is TGTGCCAGCAGCTTAGGGACTGTAGGAGAGCAGTACTTC. Its translation: CASSLGTVGEQYF. This chain joins TRBV7-2 and TRBJ2-7, with D maybe TRBD2 (5 bases). Per the germline V gene, CDR1 is SGHTA and CDR2 is FQGNSA. CDR3 length: 13 residues. V was cut by 1 base and J by 7 bases, with 11 bases left in between.

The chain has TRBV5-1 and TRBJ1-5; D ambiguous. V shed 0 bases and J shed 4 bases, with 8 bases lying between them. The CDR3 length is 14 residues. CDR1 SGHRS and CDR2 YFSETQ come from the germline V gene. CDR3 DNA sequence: TGCGCCAGCAGCTTGGAACGGTATAATCAGCCCCAGCATTTT. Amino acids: CASSLERYNQPQHF.

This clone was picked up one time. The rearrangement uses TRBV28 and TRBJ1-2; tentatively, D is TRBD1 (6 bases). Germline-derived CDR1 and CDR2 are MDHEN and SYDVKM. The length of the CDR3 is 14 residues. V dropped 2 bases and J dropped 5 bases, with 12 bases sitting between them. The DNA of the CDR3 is TGTGCCAGCAGTTTAGCAGGGGAAATTTATGGCTACACCTTC. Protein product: CASSLAGEIYGYTF.

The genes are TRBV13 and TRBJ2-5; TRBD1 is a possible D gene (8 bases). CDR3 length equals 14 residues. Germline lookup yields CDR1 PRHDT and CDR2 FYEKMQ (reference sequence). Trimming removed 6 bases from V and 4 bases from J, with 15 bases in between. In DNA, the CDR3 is TGTGCCAGCAGTCCGAACAGGGGGGGAGAGACCCAGTACTTC. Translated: CASSPNRGGETQYF.